This TCR beta chain originates from a study of T-cell reconstitution after alpha-beta-depleted transplantation in children. Regarding the study as a whole: Newly generated T cells supplied most T-cell counts and diversity one year post-transplant. Several hundred expanded graft clones reportedly supplied alpha-beta T cells about two months after transplant.

The TCRbeta library was prepared with unique molecular identifiers. TCRdb redid the calling of the PCR reads with MiXCR, one entry per CDR3 protein. This table has some 140,000 distinct CDR3 sequences, about 9.6% appearing once. Germline V lookup: CDR1 ENHRY, CDR2 SYGVKD. The CDR3 extends over 14 amino acids. V lost 4 bases and J 0 bases, leaving 10 bases between the germline ends. As concerns this clonotype: The antigen is not known.

The chain uses TRBV10-3 and TRBJ2-7, with D uncertain. Sample: PBMCs, mostly from graft donor cells, taken 180 days after TCRalphabeta/CD19-depleted stem cell transplant. The TCR originated in a girl under three years old who had a stem cell transplant for combined immunodeficiency, so the T cells may come from the graft donor. The CDR3 sequence: CAISARVSSYEQYF. In DNA form, the CDR3 reads TGTGCCATCAGTGCCCGAGTAAGCTCCTACGAGCAGTACTTC.